The rows below give T cell receptor beta chains drawn from one sample of a study of T cell changes during pregnancy in multiple sclerosis. Sequenced by immunoSEQ multiplex PCR; TCRdb stores in-frame clones only, minus some. This sample has some 48,000 clones, with around 90% found just once. This sample comprised CD4+ T cells from peripheral blood mononuclear cells, obtained after pregnancy. The receptors were gathered from a female donor in good health, enrolled as a control in a pregnancy study. Each CDR3 is given with its conserved first and last residue. A D gene is named only where the DNA matches it firmly. Only some rows state a clone size, as once, few, many or a class for expanded clones.

d_call	clone_size	cdr3_length	j_call	v_call	cdr3_aa	cdr3_nt
TRBD1	-	14	TRBJ1-1	TRBV19	CASTGDRWNTEAFF	TGTGCCAGTACTGGGGACAGGTGGAACACTGAAGCTTTCTTT
-	-	13	TRBJ1-1	TRBV6-6	CASSGRQNTEAFF	TGTGCCAGCAGCGGTAGACAGAACACTGAAGCTTTCTTT
-	-	13	TRBJ1-1	TRBV2	CASSKDLNTEAFF	TGTGCCAGCAGTAAGGACTTGAACACTGAAGCTTTCTTT
TRBD1	-	14	TRBJ2-3	TRBV6-1	CASSEQGAGSTQYF	TGTGCCAGCAGCGAACAGGGGGCTGGGTCGACGCAGTATTTT
TRBD1	-	13	TRBJ1-1	TRBV7-9	CASSEHQGDEAFF	TGTGCCAGCAGCGAACACCAGGGGGATGAAGCTTTCTTT
-	-	14	TRBJ1-2	TRBV15	CATSTRYRVYGYTF	TGTGCCACCAGCACCCGGTATAGAGTCTATGGCTACACCTTC
-	-	15	TRBJ2-1	TRBV7-9	CASSWWRYDYNEQFF	TGTGCCAGCAGCTGGTGGCGGTATGACTACAATGAGCAGTTCTTC
-	once	15	TRBJ2-2	TRBV27	CASSLSTGNTGELFF	TGTGCCAGCAGTTTAAGCACCGGGAACACCGGGGAGCTGTTTTTT
TRBD2	-	15	TRBJ2-3	TRBV10-3	CAIGTSGMSTDTQYF	TGTGCCATCGGGACTAGCGGGATGAGCACAGATACGCAGTATTTT
TRBD1	-	16	TRBJ2-2	TRBV18	CASSPLRDSSTGELFF	TGTGCCAGCTCACCCCTCCGGGACAGTTCCACCGGGGAGCTGTTTTTT
TRBD1	-	19	TRBJ1-1	TRBV19	CASSIVVYGTGKMNTEAFF	TGTGCCAGTAGTATCGTCGTCTATGGGACAGGGAAGATGAACACTGAAGCTTTCTTT
TRBD1	-	17	TRBJ1-1	TRBV6-1	CASSEFLGTGGHTEAFF	TGTGCCAGCAGTGAATTCTTAGGTACAGGGGGGCACACTGAAGCTTTCTTT
TRBD1	few	15	TRBJ2-7	TRBV19	CATTIGTGSSYEQYF	TGTGCCACCACAATCGGGACAGGGAGCTCCTACGAGCAGTACTTC
TRBD2	-	16	TRBJ2-7	TRBV7-2	CASSRDSGRGSYEQYF	TGTGCCAGCAGCCGAGATAGCGGGAGGGGATCCTACGAGCAGTACTTC
-	-	16	TRBJ1-5	TRBV5-6	CASSLGGRWGNQPQHF	TGTGCCAGCAGCTTAGGGGGACGGTGGGGCAATCAGCCCCAGCATTTT
-	-	17	TRBJ2-3	TRBV11-2	CASSLGPLSDRQDTQYF	TGTGCCAGCAGCTTGGGGCCCTTAAGTGATCGCCAAGATACGCAGTATTTT
-	-	13	TRBJ2-7	TRBV5-4	CASNRLGSGVTQF	TGTGCCAGCAACAGGCTGGGTTCGGGGGTAACGCAATTC
TRBD1	few	14	TRBJ1-1	TRBV2	CASTRDRVDTEAFF	TGTGCCAGCACCAGGGACAGGGTGGACACTGAAGCTTTCTTT
TRBD2	-	15	TRBJ2-2	TRBV6-1	CASIGLAGGTGELFF	TGTGCCAGCATCGGACTAGCGGGGGGTACCGGGGAGCTGTTTTTT
TRBD2	-	13	TRBJ2-2	TRBV19	CASSGLYTGELFF	TGTGCCAGCTCGGGACTATACACCGGGGAGCTGTTTTTT
-	once	15	TRBJ2-7	TRBV6-1	CASSDGGRSSYEQYF	TGTGCCAGCAGTGATGGGGGCCGGAGCTCCTACGAGCAGTACTTC
-	-	15	TRBJ2-5	TRBV5-1	CASSLGVVGRPTQYF	TGCGCCAGCAGCTTGGGCGTCGTGGGGAGGCCGACCCAGTACTTC
-	-	13	TRBJ2-7	TRBV5-1	CASSTGYSCEQYF	TGCGCCAGCAGCACAGGGTATTCCTGCGAGCAGTACTTC
-	-	13	TRBJ1-1	TRBV10-3	CAISQTLNTEAFF	TGTGCCATCAGCCAGACACTTAACACTGAAGCTTTCTTT
TRBD1	-	13	TRBJ1-2	TRBV6-5	CASRSGTDYGYTF	TGTGCCAGCAGGTCCGGGACAGACTATGGCTACACCTTC
TRBD1	-	13	TRBJ2-7	TRBV2	CASTKQGLSEQYF	TGTGCCAGCACCAAACAGGGGTTATCCGAGCAGTACTTC
TRBD1	-	14	TRBJ1-1	TRBV2	CASRQGVLSLEAFF	TGTGCCAGCAGACAGGGGGTTCTGTCTTTAGAAGCTTTCTTT
-	few	11	TRBJ1-2	TRBV7-9	CASSQSGGYTF	TGTGCCAGCAGCCAATCTGGCGGCTACACCTTC
TRBD2	-	14	TRBJ2-7	TRBV2	CASSGTSGREGQYF	TGTGCCAGCAGTGGGACTAGCGGGAGGGAGGGGCAGTACTTC
TRBD1	once	16	TRBJ1-1	TRBV28	CASSPPDRAMNTEAFF	TGTGCCAGCAGTCCCCCGGACAGGGCAATGAACACTGAAGCTTTCTTT
-	-	14	TRBJ2-1	TRBV9	CASSVGESHNEQFF	TGTGCCAGCAGCGTCGGAGAATCACACAATGAGCAGTTCTTC
-	-	13	TRBJ1-2	TRBV11-2	CASSLAGSLGYTF	TGTGCCAGCAGTCTTGCGGGGTCTCTGGGCTACACCTTC
-	-	15	TRBJ1-2	TRBV6-5	CASSYHQGSDYGYTF	TGTGCCAGCAGTTACCATCAGGGGTCCGACTATGGCTACACCTTC
TRBD2	-	16	TRBJ2-1	TRBV19	CASSIGTSGGFGEQFF	TGTGCCAGTAGTATAGGGACTAGCGGGGGATTCGGTGAGCAGTTCTTC
TRBD2	-	15	TRBJ2-7	TRBV5-6	CASSFGLAGSYEQYF	TGTGCCAGCAGCTTCGGACTAGCGGGATCCTACGAGCAGTACTTC
-	few	16	TRBJ2-7	TRBV28	CASSPAGTQNSYEQYF	TGTGCCAGCAGTCCCGCCGGGACACAAAACTCCTACGAGCAGTACTTC
-	-	15	TRBJ2-2	TRBV2	CASWASAPNTGELFF	TGTGCCAGCTGGGCTAGCGCCCCGAACACCGGGGAGCTGTTTTTT
TRBD2	-	15	TRBJ2-3	TRBV19	CASSILGGRGDTQYF	TGTGCCAGTAGTATCCTGGGCGGGAGGGGAGATACGCAGTATTTT
TRBD1	-	15	TRBJ1-1	TRBV6-1	CASSEEDRVTPEAFF	TGTGCCAGCAGTGAAGAGGACAGGGTCACCCCTGAAGCTTTCTTT
-	-	13	TRBJ2-3	TRBV19	CAGARTGTDTQYF	TGTGCTGGGGCCCGAACGGGCACAGATACGCAGTATTTT
-	-	15	TRBJ2-4	TRBV19	CASQRGSGSKNIQYF	TGTGCCAGCCAACGAGGTAGCGGAAGCAAAAACATTCAGTACTTC
TRBD2	-	19	TRBJ2-3	TRBV2	CASSEAQGGRLGTADTQYF	TGTGCCAGCAGTGAAGCGCAGGGCGGGAGACTCGGAACGGCAGATACGCAGTATTTT
TRBD1	-	13	TRBJ1-2	TRBV27	CASKGTGNYGYTF	TGTGCCAGCAAGGGGACAGGGAACTATGGCTACACCTTC
-	-	15	TRBJ2-7	TRBV27	CASRSRGGLDGEQYF	TGTGCCAGCAGGTCGCGCGGGGGCCTGGATGGCGAGCAGTACTTC
-	-	14	TRBJ2-1	TRBV6-4	CASSEESSRNEQFF	TGTGCCAGCAGTGAGGAGAGTTCTCGGAATGAGCAGTTCTTC
TRBD1	-	14	TRBJ2-3	TRBV28	CASTDRGRPDTQYF	TGTGCCAGCACTGACAGGGGTCGTCCAGATACGCAGTATTTT
-	once	13	TRBJ1-2	TRBV5-1	CASSLGGSYGYTF	TGCGCCAGCAGCTTGGGTGGCTCCTATGGCTACACCTTC
TRBD2	-	15	TRBJ2-1	TRBV5-1	CASSLEASGGKLQFF	TGCGCCAGCAGCTTGGAGGCTAGCGGGGGCAAACTGCAGTTCTTC
TRBD1	-	14	TRBJ2-7	TRBV5-6	CASSWGQGAWEQYF	TGTGCCAGCAGCTGGGGACAGGGGGCTTGGGAGCAGTACTTC
TRBD1	-	16	TRBJ1-2	TRBV28	CASSSRNRDRGRGYTF	TGTGCCAGCAGTTCCCGGAACCGGGACAGGGGACGGGGCTACACCTTC
TRBD1	-	15	TRBJ1-5	TRBV19	CASTTTGVSNQPQHF	TGTGCCAGTACCACGACAGGGGTTAGCAATCAGCCCCAGCATTTT
-	-	12	TRBJ2-5	TRBV5-4	CASSNEQETQYF	TGTGCCAGCAGCAACGAGCAAGAGACCCAGTACTTC
TRBD1	-	15	TRBJ1-2	TRBV10-3	CAISQSPGTAHGYTF	TGTGCCATCAGTCAATCTCCCGGGACAGCTCATGGCTACACCTTC
-	-	14	TRBJ2-6	TRBV2	CASSAETGANVLTF	TGTGCCAGCAGCGCTGAGACTGGGGCCAACGTCCTGACTTTC
-	-	16	TRBJ2-7	TRBV4-2	CASSQVGGESSYEQYF	TGTGCCAGCAGCCAAGTTGGCGGGGAGAGCTCCTACGAGCAGTACTTC
TRBD2	-	16	TRBJ2-7	TRBV19	CASSIVSAGERYEQYF	TGTGCCAGTAGTATAGTGTCGGCGGGGGAAAGATACGAGCAGTACTTC
TRBD2	-	18	TRBJ2-2	TRBV9	CASSVGASGGRNTGELFF	TGTGCCAGCAGCGTAGGGGCTAGCGGGGGTCGGAACACCGGGGAGCTGTTTTTT
-	-	15	TRBJ1-5	TRBV18	CASSPMGQSNQPQHF	TGTGCCAGCTCACCAATGGGACAAAGCAATCAGCCCCAGCATTTT
TRBD2	-	16	TRBJ2-7	TRBV7-8	CASSLEGGASGLEQYF	TGTGCCAGCAGCTTAGAGGGGGGGGCTAGCGGGCTCGAGCAGTACTTC